At least ten counts were recorded for the clone carrying this T cell receptor (beta chain). The record originates from a study of T cells in Graves' hyperthyroidism and ophthalmopathy. TCR beta CDR3 sequences were amplified from RNA transcripts. The primer set for the first-round RT-PCR of the TCR CDR3 was HTBI. TCRdb re-called the multiplex PCR reads with MiXCR, one entry per CDR3 protein. The table shows about 580,000 distinct CDR3 sequences, with approximately 15% occurring only once. Uncontrolled infection, other autoimmune disease, pregnancy or lactation barred patients from enrollment. Per germline, CDR1 SGHDN and CDR2 FVKESK. The CDR3 has 15 amino acids. V lost 2 bases and J 5 bases, leaving 16 bases between the germline ends.

The origin of this receptor is a woman aged 25 to 39 with Graves' hyperthyroidism that later progressed to Graves' ophthalmopathy. The chain carries TRBV14 and TRBJ2-7; possibly TRBD1 for D (5 bases). Sequenced: blood. In nucleotides, the CDR3 is TGTGCCAGCAGCCAATGGCAGGGCATTTTGGACGAGCAGTACTTC. Protein: CASSQWQGILDEQYF.